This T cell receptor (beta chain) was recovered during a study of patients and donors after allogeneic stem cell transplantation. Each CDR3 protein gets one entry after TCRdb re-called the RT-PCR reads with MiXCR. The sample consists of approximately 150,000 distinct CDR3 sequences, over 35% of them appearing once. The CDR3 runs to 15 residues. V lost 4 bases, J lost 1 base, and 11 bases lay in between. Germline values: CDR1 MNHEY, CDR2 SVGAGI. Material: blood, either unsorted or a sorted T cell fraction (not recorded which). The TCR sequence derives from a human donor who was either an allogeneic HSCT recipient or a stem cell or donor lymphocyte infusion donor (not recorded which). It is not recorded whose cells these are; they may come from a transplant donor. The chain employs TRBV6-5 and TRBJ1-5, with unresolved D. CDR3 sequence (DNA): TGTGCCAGCAGTTTGAGTGGTGAAAGCAATCAGCCCCAGCATTTT. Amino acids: CASSLSGESNQPQHF.